A single sample is the source of the 6 T cell receptor beta chains below, sequenced in a study of cytomegalovirus exposure and HLA in healthy donors. PCR used 60 Vbeta primers and 13 Jbeta primers. Using immunoSEQ multiplex PCR, the repertoire was profiled, and TCRdb retains in-frame clones only, with some absent. This sample has about 150,000 clones, with 70% found just once. The sequencing sample was made of PBMCs. These receptors all come from a woman between 55 and 75 years old in good health and CMV-seropositive.

This clone came up once. This chain joins TRBV2 and TRBJ2-7; 9 bases fit TRBD1. The V gene's germline CDR1 is SNHLY and CDR2 FYNNEI. The V and J ends lost 3 bases and 0 bases, in that order; junction bases with no gene match: 12. This CDR3 comprises 18 residues. The CDR3: CASSDGTGTGFFSYEQYF. DNA for the CDR3: TGTGCCAGCAGTGATGGAACCGGGACAGGGTTTTTCTCCTACGAGCAGTACTTC. Full variable domain (missing parts from reference TRBV2 and TRBJ2-7): EPEVTQTPSHQVTQMGQEVILRCVPISNHLYFYWYRQILGQKVEFLVSFYNNEISEKSEIFDDQFSVERPDGSNFTLKIRSTKLEDSAMYFCASSDGTGTGFFSYEQYFGPGTRLTVT.

The chain combines TRBV18 with TRBJ1-1, with D perhaps matching TRBD1 (5 bases). This CDR3 has 14 residues. Germline V gene data show CDR1 as KGHSH and CDR2 as LQKENI. V lost 8 bases and J 3 bases, leaving 16 bases between the germline ends. The CDR3 nucleotides read TGTGCCAGCACGTTGCGACAGTCAGACACTGAAGCTTTCTTT. Amino acid sequence: CASTLRQSDTEAFF.

The chain uses TRBV5-1 and TRBJ2-5, with 7 bases aligning to TRBD2. There are 13 residues in the CDR3. Losses at the gene ends were 4 bases for V and 7 bases for J; bases not matched to a gene: 7. CDR1 and CDR2 (germline): SGHRS, YFSETQ. CDR3 region: CASSPSGEGTQYF. The DNA for the CDR3 is TGCGCCAGCAGCCCCTCCGGGGAGGGGACCCAGTACTTC.

V is TRBV2 and J is TRBJ1-5, with TRBD1 matching over 10 bases. Trimming took 6 bases from V and 5 from J; bases not matched to a gene: 4. The germline V gene encodes CDR1 SNHLY and CDR2 FYNNEI. This CDR3 spans 14 amino acids. In DNA form, the CDR3 reads TGTGCCAGCAGCAAGGACAGGGGGGATCAGCCCCAGCATTTT. Residues: CASSKDRGDQPQHF.

The CDR3 region has the DNA TGTGCCAGCAGTCTCCCGACAAATCAGCCCCAGCATTTT. Residues: CASSLPTNQPQHF. This chain links TRBV28 with TRBJ1-5; D is unresolved. Trimming pared 5 bases from V and 4 bases from J, leaving 9 bases between. The CDR3 loop spans 13 amino acids. Germline V gene lookup returns CDR1 MDHEN and CDR2 SYDVKM.

The V gene is TRBV2, the J gene TRBJ2-1; TRBD1 aligns across 7 bases. The V and J ends lost 5 bases and 4 bases, in that order; junction bases with no gene match: 5. CDR3 length: 14 amino acids. Looked up from germline, CDR1 is SNHLY and CDR2 is FYNNEI. The CDR3 nucleotides read TGTGCCAGCAGTCCCGGGACAGCATACAATGAGCAGTTCTTC. The encoded protein is CASSPGTAYNEQFF.